This TCR beta chain comes out of a study of T cells in Graves' hyperthyroidism and ophthalmopathy. Amplification of TCR beta CDR3 regions was performed using RNA transcripts as template. A first-round RT-PCR of the TCR CDR3 used the HTBI primer set. One entry per CDR3 protein results from TCRdb running MiXCR on the multiplex PCR reads. The data contain 300,000 to 400,000 distinct CDR3 sequences, around a fifth of them seen just once; the ten biggest clones take up around half. The ends were cut back, 0 bases at V and 10 bases at J, with 21 bases in the middle. The CDR3 has 17 amino acids. CDR1 and CDR2 from the germline V gene are MGHRA and YSYEKL. Stable Graves' hyperthyroidism denoted no ophthalmopathy progression over 18 months. This clonotype was seen a few times.

Sequencing was carried out using blood. V usage is TRBV4-1 and J usage is TRBJ1-4, with D hard to call. The receptor was derived from a woman aged 45-59 years with Graves' hyperthyroidism. The DNA for the CDR3 is TGCGCCAGCAGCCAAGATGACCGCCGGCTGGCTGCGCGAAAACTGTTTTTT. Protein sequence: CASSQDDRRLAARKLFF.